Below, one TCR beta chain is given with its context. Antigen unknown. Up to 500,000 reads were sequenced per sample. Assay used: immunoSEQ multiplex PCR; TCRdb lists only in-frame clones, some missing. Here the sample spans 30,000 to 35,000 clones, roughly 81% being singletons. The data were taken from a study of pediatric ulcerative colitis. Study-wide points: Compared with controls, ulcerative colitis showed greater blood-rectum clone sharing. A couple of rectal CDR3 clonotypes occurred in all ulcerative colitis patients. This repertoire reflects total lymphocytes rather than subpopulations like regulatory T cells.

The rectum was sampled with one to two pinch biopsies at colonoscopy. The V gene lost 1 base and the J gene lost 6 bases, with 8 bases spanning the gap. CDR1 and CDR2 from the germline V gene are GTSNPN and SVGIG (reference sequence). The CDR3 is made up of 12 amino acids. The sequence was collected from a boy between 10 and 17 years old with mild ulcerative colitis. Specimen: gut tissue. The V gene is TRBV30, the J gene TRBJ2-3; no reliable D call. CDR3 DNA sequence: TGTGCCTGGAGTGCCGTGGAGGATACGCAGTATTTT. It yields the protein CAWSAVEDTQYF.